The clone carrying this T cell receptor (beta chain) has just a few counts. This record belongs to a study of T-cell reconstitution after alpha-beta-depleted transplantation in children. Unique molecular identifiers were used in preparing the TCRbeta library. TCRdb independently ran MiXCR on the PCR reads; one entry per CDR3 protein. The sample carries 60,000 to 85,000 distinct CDR3 sequences, 15% to 20% recorded once. This CDR3 region has 15 residues. The germline V gene has CDR1 LGHDT and CDR2 YNNKEL (reference sequence). V was trimmed by 1 base and J by 3 bases, leaving 9 bases between them. This TCR came from a male patient aged 2-9 years who had a stem cell transplant for acute lymphoblastic leukemia, so the T cells may come from the graft donor. V is TRBV3-1 and J is TRBJ2-2; possible D gene TRBD2, 6 bases. The sample was PBMCs, mostly from graft donor cells, taken 360 days after TCRalphabeta/CD19-depleted stem cell transplant. CDR3 sequence reads: CASSQGRRDTGELFF. CDR3 DNA sequence: TGTGCCAGCAGCCAAGGAAGGAGGGACACCGGGGAGCTGTTTTTT.